This entry concerns a single TCR beta chain. Each gene name is a mouse one. The read ends 1 residue shy of where the CDR3 ends; the end is completed using the germline J gene. This entry belongs to a study of tissue T cells after allogeneic stem cell transplantation. V lost 5 bases and J lost 0, with 8 bases in between. From germline, CDR1 is LGHDT and CDR2 YNNKQL (reference sequence). The CDR3 is made up of 14 amino acids. Using immunoSEQ multiplex PCR, the repertoire was profiled, and TCRdb retains in-frame clones only, with some absent. The data hold some 22,000 clones, with around 77% observed a single time.

The material sequenced was spleen. The gene calls are TRBV4 and TRBJ1-5; the D is unclear. The receptor comes from a female BALB/c mouse in good health. Mouse strain MHC haplotype: H2-d. Here the CDR3 reads CASSLTNNNQAPLF. CDR3 DNA, as far as it was read: TGTGCCAGCAGCCTGACAAATAACAACCAGGCTCCGCTT.